This is a list of T cell receptor beta chains from one sample in a study of identical twins. TCRdb used MiXCR to reprocess the 5' RACE reads, holding one entry per CDR3 protein. Of hundreds of thousands of distinct CDR3 sequences in the sample, around 8.3% were seen once. These data also formed part of another study, on yellow fever vaccine responses in identical twins.

Sequenced sample: PBMCs. These receptors came from a woman between 18 and 29 years old in good health. CDR3s include the opening cysteine and the closing phenylalanine or tryptophan. A D gene is named only where the DNA matches it firmly. Size tells how often a clone was seen (once, few, many) or the class of an expanded clone, and some rows leave it out.

J gene,V gene,D gene,clone size,CDR3 protein,CDR3 DNA
TRBJ2-2,TRBV27,-,many,CASSFTQVTGELFF,TGTGCCAGCAGTTTCACCCAGGTCACCGGGGAGCTGTTTTTT
TRBJ2-7,TRBV27,TRBD1,few,CASSRTGGTYEQYF,TGTGCCAGCAGTCGGACAGGGGGCACCTACGAGCAGTACTTC
TRBJ2-3,TRBV15,-,-,CATSRGEVTDTQYF,TGTGCCACCAGCAGGGGAGAGGTTACAGATACGCAGTATTTT
TRBJ2-3,TRBV20-1,TRBD2,few,CSAREPTSGTSTDTQYF,TGCAGTGCTAGAGAGCCGACTAGCGGAACTAGCACAGATACGCAGTATTTT
TRBJ2-1,TRBV24-1,TRBD2,-,CATSDGTSGRAHNEQFF,TGTGCCACCAGTGATGGGACTAGCGGGAGGGCTCATAATGAGCAGTTCTTC
TRBJ2-3,TRBV7-3,TRBD2,-,CASGLAGSSTDTQYF,TGTGCCAGCGGACTAGCGGGGTCTAGCACAGATACGCAGTATTTT
TRBJ2-7,TRBV4-3,TRBD2,-,CASSQSLAGRGYEQYF,TGCGCCAGCAGCCAAAGCTTAGCGGGACGGGGATACGAGCAGTACTTC
TRBJ2-7,TRBV28,-,few,CASTLDSTYEQYF,TGTGCCAGCACCCTCGACAGCACCTACGAGCAGTACTTC
TRBJ2-7,TRBV7-9,TRBD1,-,CASSFPTGGVYEQYF,TGTGCCAGCAGCTTTCCAACAGGGGGCGTGTACGAGCAGTACTTC
TRBJ2-7,TRBV7-9,TRBD2,few,CASSLWSRREGIEQYF,TGTGCCAGCAGCTTATGGAGTCGGCGGGAGGGGATTGAGCAGTACTTC
TRBJ2-3,TRBV5-6,-,many,CASSLGQRDTQYF,TGTGCCAGCAGCTTAGGGCAGCGAGATACGCAGTATTTT
TRBJ1-1,TRBV6-2/TRBV6-3,TRBD1,-,CASTYRGGRDGAFF,TGTGCCAGCACATACAGGGGGGGCAGAGATGGAGCTTTCTTT
TRBJ2-7,TRBV9,-,-,CASSAAGSYEQYF,TGTGCCAGCAGCGCCGCGGGTTCCTACGAGCAGTACTTC
TRBJ2-7,TRBV7-9,TRBD2,-,CASSPGGTSSYEQYF,TGTGCCAGCAGCCCGGGGGGGACTTCCTCCTACGAGCAGTACTTC
TRBJ2-7,TRBV10-3,TRBD2,few,CAIQASSGGAGSYEQYF,TGTGCCATCCAAGCGAGTAGCGGGGGGGCCGGATCCTACGAGCAGTACTTC
TRBJ2-1,TRBV7-2,TRBD2,few,CASSLGLAGFDEQFF,TGTGCCAGCAGCTTAGGACTAGCGGGATTCGATGAGCAGTTCTTC
TRBJ2-6,TRBV28,-,-,CASSLGGLGSGANVLTF,TGTGCCAGCAGTTTAGGGGGGCTTGGGTCTGGGGCCAACGTCCTGACTTTC
TRBJ2-3,TRBV6-4,-,-,CASSDSKSGRLTDTQYF,TGTGCCAGCAGTGACTCGAAGTCTGGACGGCTCACAGATACGCAGTATTTT
TRBJ1-4,TRBV29-1,-,many,CSVDFGENEKLFF,TGCAGCGTTGACTTTGGCGAGAATGAAAAACTGTTTTTT
TRBJ2-5,TRBV15,TRBD2,-,CATSSPGLAGLETQYF,TGTGCCACCAGCAGTCCGGGACTAGCGGGACTAGAGACCCAGTACTTC
TRBJ2-1,TRBV28,TRBD2,-,CASSSSPGLAEQFF,TGTGCCAGCAGTTCGTCGCCGGGACTAGCGGAGCAGTTCTTC
TRBJ2-1,TRBV20-1,-,few,CSLRGGSNEQFF,TGCAGCCTCAGGGGAGGATCGAATGAGCAGTTCTTC
TRBJ2-7,TRBV12-3/TRBV12-4,TRBD2,few,CASSGGTSGESSYEQYF,TGTGCCAGCAGTGGGGGGACTAGCGGAGAGAGCTCCTACGAGCAGTACTTC